The 26 T cell receptor beta chains given below trace back to one sample, sequenced in a study of T-cell reconstitution after alpha-beta-depleted transplantation in children. Unique molecular identifiers tagged the TCRbeta library. TCRdb analysed the PCR reads with MiXCR anew, one entry per CDR3 protein. In the table there are more than 200,000 distinct CDR3 sequences, roughly 25% of which are singletons. The specimen was PBMCs, mostly from graft donor cells, collected 360 days after TCRalphabeta/CD19-depleted stem cell transplant. The receptors stem from a female patient younger than 10 who had a stem cell transplant for congenital amegakaryocytic thrombocytopenia, so the T cells may come from the graft donor.

The chain has TRBV3-1 and TRBJ2-3, with D uncertain. V lost 0 bases, J lost 8 bases, and 9 bases lay in between. Germline V gene data show CDR1 as LGHDT and CDR2 as YNNKEL (reference sequence). This CDR3 is 13 amino acids long. The CDR3 sequence: CASSQDRVATQYF. For the CDR3, the DNA is TGTGCCAGCAGCCAAGATAGAGTAGCTACGCAGTATTTT.

The chain employs TRBV5-1 and TRBJ2-1; 8 bases map to TRBD2. Germline loops: CDR1 SGHRS, CDR2 YFSETQ. The CDR3 is 16 amino acids. V lost 3 bases to trimming and J lost 0 bases; unmatched junction nucleotides: 5. CDR3: CASSSKRGNSYNEQFF. CDR3 nucleotide sequence: TGCGCCAGCAGCTCCAAGCGGGGGAACTCCTACAATGAGCAGTTCTTC.

This clonotype was detected only a few times. The gene calls are TRBV10-3 and TRBJ2-7; D is unclear. The CDR3 consists of 11 residues. Trimming removed 8 bases from V and 0 bases from J, with 5 bases in between. Germline CDR1 is ENHRY and CDR2 is SYGVKD. CDR3 residues: CAIGRSYEQYF. CDR3 bases: TGTGCCATCGGTCGCTCCTACGAGCAGTACTTC.

In its sample, this clonotype was seen a few times. The J gene is TRBJ2-7, the V gene TRBV6-1, with D possibly being TRBD1 (6 bases). The V end was cut by 6 bases, the J end by 8 bases, with 20 bases between. Per the germline V gene, CDR1 is MNHNS and CDR2 is SASEGT. CDR3 length: 14 amino acids. The chain's CDR3 is CASRRKPDSPKQYF. The CDR3, as DNA: TGTGCCAGCAGGAGAAAACCGGACAGCCCAAAGCAGTACTTC.

The chain uses TRBV2 and TRBJ2-1, with 13 bases aligning to TRBD2. The CDR3 extends over 15 amino acids. CDR1 is SNHLY, CDR2 FYNNEI, per germline. Trimming at V came to 4 bases and at J to 7 bases, leaving 4 bases not matched to a gene. The CDR3 loop reads CASSGQTSGGNEQFF. The CDR3 coding sequence is TGTGCCAGCAGTGGCCAGACTAGCGGGGGGAATGAGCAGTTCTTC.

This clonotype has a handful of counts. V is TRBV27 and J is TRBJ1-4; D unclear. The V gene's germline CDR1 is MNHEY and CDR2 SMNVEV (reference sequence). The CDR3 covers 12 residues. Trimming pared 3 bases from V and 10 bases from J, leaving 9 bases between. The chain's CDR3 is CASSFPGRKLFF. Here the CDR3 DNA reads TGTGCCAGCAGTTTCCCAGGTCGAAAACTGTTTTTT.

This clonotype was counted once. A much larger clone lies a single base off, so this may be a read error. Written as DNA, the CDR3 is TGCGGCAGCAGCTTGAGGTCGATGGGGCAGAACACTGAAGCTTTCTTT. Protein: CGSSLRSMGQNTEAFF. The chain uses TRBV5-1 and TRBJ1-1, with D maybe TRBD1 (5 bases). This CDR3 comprises 16 residues. Per germline, CDR1 SGHRS and CDR2 YFSETQ.

The chain employs TRBV24-1 and TRBJ2-1, with TRBD2 matching over 14 bases. This CDR3 is built from 15 residues. The V gene's germline CDR1 is KGHDR and CDR2 SFDVKD. The V segment lost 5 bases and the J segment 7 bases; nucleotides outside the gene matches: 3. CDR3 residues: CATSAGTSGSNEQFF. DNA of the CDR3: TGTGCCACCAGTGCCGGGACTAGCGGGAGTAATGAGCAGTTCTTC.

This clonotype was counted only a few times. The chain has TRBV11-3 and TRBJ2-7, with D tentatively TRBD2 (7 bases). Germline V gene lookup returns CDR1 SGHNT and CDR2 YENEEA. The CDR3 sequence is 12 residues long. Between the trimmed V and J ends, which lost 3 bases and 8 bases, there was a span of 11 bases. CDR3 sequence: CASSFRGGKQYF. Here the CDR3 DNA reads TGTGCCAGCAGCTTCAGGGGAGGGAAGCAGTACTTC. Full variable domain (remainder filled in from reference TRBV11-3 and TRBJ2-7): EAGVVQSPRYKIIEKKQPVAFWCNPISGHNTLYWYLQNLGQGPELLIRYENEEAVDDSQLPKDRFSAERLKGVDSTLKIQPAELGDSAVYLCASSFRGGKQYFGPGTRLTVT.

This sequence joins TRBV3-1 and TRBJ2-1, with D uncertain. Deletions cut 5 bases from V and 6 bases from J, with 20 bases between. This CDR3 has 16 amino acids. The V gene's germline CDR1 is LGHDT and CDR2 YNNKEL (reference sequence). CDR3 amino acids: CASSSTFILMGNEQFF. CDR3 DNA: TGTGCCAGCAGCTCTACATTCATCCTCATGGGCAATGAGCAGTTCTTC.

This clonotype was recorded a few times. The chain employs TRBV28 and TRBJ1-5; D may be TRBD1 (5 bases). V was trimmed by 2 bases and J by 15 bases, leaving 17 bases between them. Germline V CDR1 and CDR2: MDHEN, SYDVKM. The CDR3 is 13 amino acids. CDR3 in DNA: TGTGCCAGCAGTTTAAGGACCGGGGGAGCCCGGCATTTT. The encoded protein is CASSLRTGGARHF.

This clonotype was counted a few times. This chain joins TRBV9 and TRBJ2-7; D gene uncertain. V lost 0 bases and J 0 bases, leaving 7 bases between the germline ends. Germline V gives CDR1 SGDLS, CDR2 YYNGEE. This CDR3 comprises 14 residues. The CDR3 sequence is CASSVGVISYEQYF. The CDR3 bases are TGTGCCAGCAGCGTAGGGGTCATCTCCTACGAGCAGTACTTC. Filled out from reference TRBV9 and TRBJ2-7, the complete variable domain reads DSGVTQTPKHLITATGQRVTLRCSPRSGDLSVYWYQQSLDQGLQFLIQYYNGEERAKGNILERFSAQQFPDLHSELNLSSLELGDSALYFCASSVGVISYEQYFGPGTRLTVT.

The V gene is TRBV5-5, the J gene TRBJ2-6; the D gene is possibly TRBD2 (5 bases). Germline CDR1 and CDR2: SGHKS and YYEKEE (reference sequence). V was trimmed by 6 bases and J by 0 bases, leaving 13 bases between them. The CDR3 is 16 amino acids. This CDR3 is CASTVGDFSGANVLTF. CDR3 DNA sequence: TGTGCCAGCACCGTGGGAGACTTCTCTGGGGCCAACGTCCTGACTTTC.

In this sample, this clonotype turned up many times. The chain links TRBV15 to TRBJ2-1; TRBD1 matches 12 bases. Germline V gives CDR1 LNHNV, CDR2 YYDKDF (reference sequence). Trimming took 5 bases from V and 9 from J; bases not matched to a gene: 11. This CDR3 is built from 16 residues. In DNA, the CDR3 is TGTGCCACCAGCCAGGAGCGGGACAGGGGGCTTGTTGAGCAGTTCTTC. Residues: CATSQERDRGLVEQFF. The entire variable domain, with the rest obtained from reference TRBV15 and TRBJ2-1, is as follows: DAMVIQNPRYQVTQFGKPVTLSCSQTLNHNVMYWYQQKSSQAPKLLFHYYDKDFNNEADTPDNFQSRRPNTSFCFLDIRSPGLGDTAMYLCATSQERDRGLVEQFFGPGTRLTVL.

V gene TRBV20-1 combines with J gene TRBJ2-7, with D possibly being TRBD1 (6 bases). Germline V gene lookup returns CDR1 DFQATT and CDR2 SNEGSKA (reference sequence). CDR3 size: 12 residues. The germline V and J ends were trimmed by 4 bases and 3 bases, with 10 bases remaining between them. The CDR3 sequence is CSATGVGYEQYF. In DNA form, the CDR3 reads TGCAGTGCTACAGGGGTTGGCTACGAGCAGTACTTC.

This clonotype was found a few times. CDR3 protein: CSALTGLAKNIQYF. The CDR3 region has the DNA TGCAGTGCTTTGACAGGGCTAGCCAAAAACATTCAGTACTTC. The chain is built from TRBV20-1 and TRBJ2-4, with 7 bases that match TRBD1. J was trimmed by 0 bases and V by 5 bases; bases with no gene match: 4. The length of the CDR3 is 14 residues. Germline values: CDR1 DFQATT, CDR2 SNEGSKA (reference sequence).

The table lists this clonotype with many counts. V is TRBV5-4 and J is TRBJ2-7; tentative D call: TRBD2 (7 bases). The CDR3 sequence is 14 residues long. V lost 3 bases, J lost 4 bases, and 14 bases lay in between. The germline V gene has CDR1 SGHNT and CDR2 YYREEE (reference sequence). CDR3 in DNA: TGTGCCAGCAGCTGGGGGGGCGTAGAGTACGAGCAGTACTTC. Translated, it gives CASSWGGVEYEQYF.

This clonotype was detected ten times or more. The V gene is TRBV29-1, the J gene TRBJ2-7; D unclear. The CDR3 is 11 residues long. The V gene lost 2 bases and the J gene lost 4 bases, with 6 bases spanning the gap. CDR1 is SQVTM and CDR2 is ANQGSEA in the germline V gene. This CDR3 is CSVEFMYEQYF. The CDR3 nucleotides are TGCAGCGTTGAATTCATGTACGAGCAGTACTTC.

This sequence joins TRBV3-1 and TRBJ1-1; D is perhaps TRBD1 (5 bases). Germline V gene sequence: CDR1 LGHDT, CDR2 YNNKEL (reference sequence). V was cut by 0 bases and J by 8 bases, with 13 bases left in between. The CDR3 length is 14 residues. In DNA, the CDR3 is TGTGCCAGCAGCCAAGATCTCGGCAGGGAAGAAGCTTTCTTT. The encoded protein is CASSQDLGREEAFF. Full variable domain (outside the CDR3, taken from reference TRBV3-1 and TRBJ1-1): DTAVSQTPKYLVTQMGNDKSIKCEQNLGHDTMYWYKQDSKKFLKIMFSYNNKELIINETVPNRFSPKSPDKAHLNLHINSLELGDSAVYFCASSQDLGREEAFFGQGTRLTVV.

In its sample, this clonotype was seen a few times. V and J are TRBV5-5 and TRBJ1-2; D gene uncertain. CDR1 and CDR2 (germline): SGHKS, YYEKEE (reference sequence). The V gene lost 1 base and the J gene lost 2 bases, with 3 bases spanning the gap. This CDR3 comprises 12 residues. The CDR3 nucleotides read TGTGCCAGCAGCTTGATAAACTATGGCTACACCTTC. This codes for CASSLINYGYTF. The entire variable domain, with the rest obtained from reference TRBV5-5 and TRBJ1-2, is as follows: DAGVTQSPTHLIKTRGQQVTLRCSPISGHKSVSWYQQVLGQGPQFIFQYYEKEERGRGNFPDRFSARQFPNYSSELNVNALLLGDSALYLCASSLINYGYTFGSGTRLTVV.

This clonotype was seen more than once but under ten times. The chain joins TRBV7-6 to TRBJ1-1, with D unresolved. The germline V gene encodes CDR1 SGHVS and CDR2 FNYEAQ. V lost 2 bases, J lost 1 base, and 8 bases lay in between. This CDR3 is built from 14 residues. As DNA, the CDR3 is TGTGCCAGCAGCTTATCGTCCGGGAACACTGAAGCTTTCTTT. This sequence encodes CASSLSSGNTEAFF.

J is TRBJ2-7 and V is TRBV10-3; 9 bases map to TRBD1. The trim removed 4 bases at V and 3 bases at J, leaving 4 bases unmatched. There are 14 residues in the CDR3. Germline CDR1 ENHRY, CDR2 SYGVKD. Here the CDR3 reads CAISATGGGYEQYF. In DNA form, the CDR3 reads TGTGCCATCAGTGCAACAGGGGGCGGCTACGAGCAGTACTTC.

This chain connects TRBV11-2 to TRBJ2-3; the D is unclear. The CDR3 is made up of 14 amino acids. The germline V gene has CDR1 SGHAT and CDR2 FQNNGV. V dropped 0 bases and J dropped 6 bases, with 10 bases sitting between them. The CDR3 sequence is CASSLEPLRDTQYF. CDR3 bases: TGTGCCAGCAGCTTAGAGCCCTTACGGGATACGCAGTATTTT.

This chain uses TRBV20-1 with TRBJ2-5; 7 nucleotides agree with TRBD2. The CDR3 contains 14 residues. The J segment lost 5 bases and the V segment lost 3 bases, leaving 9 bases of the junction unmatched. Germline V gene lookup returns CDR1 DFQATT and CDR2 SNEGSKA (reference sequence). This CDR3 is CSASIRDYMETQYF. The CDR3 bases are TGCAGTGCTAGTATCCGGGACTATATGGAGACCCAGTACTTC.

The chain carries TRBV21-1 and TRBJ2-7. TRBV21-1 is a documented pseudogene. CDR3 size: 17 residues. The chain's CDR3 is CASSKLGSSGRTHEQYF. The CDR3 nucleotides are TGTGCCAGCAGCAAACTTGGATCCAGCGGGAGGACCCACGAGCAGTACTTC.

This chain uses TRBV12-3 or TRBV12-4 with TRBJ2-5; D assignment may be TRBD1 or TRBD2 (5 bases each). Trimming left V 2 bases short and J 3 bases short, with 10 bases between. The CDR3 has 14 residues. CDR3: CASSLRDAKETQYF. CDR3 nucleotide sequence: TGTGCCAGCAGTTTAAGGGACGCCAAAGAGACCCAGTACTTC.